What follows are 25 T cell receptor beta chains derived from one specimen sequenced in a study of blood T cell repertoires in COVID-19. Libraries were prepared by immunoSEQ multiplex PCR; TCRdb keeps only in-frame clonotypes and omits some of them. The table lists 200,000 to 250,000 clones, around 86% of them singletons. Sequencing was done on a sample of PBMCs or T cells enriched from blood (not recorded which). These TCRs come from a man aged 25-45 years in a cohort exposed to, infected with or recovered from COVID-19 (not recorded which).

The chain links TRBV5-5 to TRBJ1-4; TRBD1 might be the D (6 bases). The germline gives CDR1 SGHKS, CDR2 YYEKEE (reference sequence). Trimming removed 4 bases at V and 8 bases at J, with 18 bases between. CDR3 size: 15 residues. The CDR3 nucleotides read TGTGCCAGCAGCGGAAAAACAGGGATGGGAGAAAAACTGTTTTTT. This sequence encodes CASSGKTGMGEKLFF.

The chain combines TRBV4-1 with TRBJ1-2, with D maybe TRBD1 (6 bases). The V end lost 1 base, the J end lost 5 bases, and 17 bases lay between the germline ends. Germline CDR1 and CDR2: MGHRA and YSYEKL. CDR3 length equals 16 residues. The CDR3 DNA reads TGCGCCAGCAGCCAAGCCCGACAGGCCCCGATGTATGGCTACACCTTC. Translating gives CASSQARQAPMYGYTF.

The chain links TRBV19 to TRBJ2-1; TRBD2 aligns across 8 bases. The V gene end was trimmed by 6 bases and the J gene end by 3 bases; junction bases not matched to a gene: 7. The CDR3 has 15 residues. Germline V gene data show CDR1 as LNHDA and CDR2 as SQIVND (reference sequence). The CDR3 DNA follows: TGTGCCAGTAGAGTCCCGGGACTAGTCTACAATGAGCAGTTCTTC. This encodes CASRVPGLVYNEQFF.

V gene TRBV7-9 combines with J gene TRBJ2-1, with 14 bases aligning to TRBD2. CDR1 SEHNR and CDR2 FQNEAQ come from the germline V gene (reference sequence). This CDR3 region has 17 residues. The trim removed 5 bases at V and 8 bases at J, leaving 11 bases unmatched. CDR3 protein: CASSPSRLAGGIDEQFF. CDR3 DNA: TGTGCCAGCAGCCCGTCCCGACTAGCGGGAGGGATTGATGAGCAGTTCTTC. Combining the CDR3 with reference TRBV7-9 and TRBJ2-1 gives the whole variable domain DTGVSQNPRHKITKRGQNVTFRCDPISEHNRLYWYRQTLGQGPEFLTYFQNEAQLEKSRLLSDRFSAERPKGSFSTLEIQRTEQGDSAMYLCASSPSRLAGGIDEQFFGPGTRLTVL.

The CDR3 sequence: CASSLTGTMGQPQHF. DNA of the CDR3: TGTGCCAGTAGTCTGACAGGGACAATGGGTCAGCCCCAGCATTTT. The V call is TRBV19, the J call TRBJ1-5, with TRBD1 matching over 7 bases. The germline CDR1 and CDR2 sequences are LNHDA and SQIVND (reference sequence). Trimming took 5 bases from V and 6 from J; bases not matched to a gene: 10. The CDR3 has 15 residues.

V usage is TRBV4-3 and J usage is TRBJ2-2; D not resolved. CDR1 and CDR2 from the germline V gene are LGHNA and YSLEER. There are 13 residues in the CDR3. Trimming took off 4 bases at V and 8 bases at J, with 11 bases between the two ends. CDR3 loop: CASSLNERGELFF. CDR3 nucleotide sequence: TGCGCCAGCAGCCTCAACGAGAGGGGGGAGCTGTTTTTT.

The rearrangement joins TRBV2 to TRBJ2-3; weak D call: TRBD2 (7 bases). Germline values: CDR1 SNHLY, CDR2 FYNNEI. The V and J ends lost 2 bases and 2 bases respectively, with 17 bases between them. CDR3 length equals 17 residues. The DNA of the CDR3 is TGTGCCAGCAGTGAAAGGGGGAGGGACTTCTACACAGATACGCAGTATTTT. Residues: CASSERGRDFYTDTQYF.

The chain couples TRBV4-1 to TRBJ1-1, with 11 bases identical to TRBD1. The CDR3 contains 15 residues. Looked up from germline, CDR1 is MGHRA and CDR2 is YSYEKL. Trimming removed 4 bases from V and 3 bases from J; junction bases left unmatched: 4. The CDR3 DNA reads as TGCGCCAGCAGCCTAAGGACAGGGGGCCACACTGAAGCTTTCTTT. This encodes CASSLRTGGHTEAFF.

The chain uses TRBV6-5 and TRBJ2-2, with D perhaps matching TRBD1 (6 bases). Looked up from germline, CDR1 is MNHEY and CDR2 is SVGAGI. Trimming removed 6 bases from V and 5 bases from J, with 10 bases in between. The CDR3 covers 13 residues. The CDR3: CASRRGFTGELFF. CDR3 DNA: TGTGCCAGCAGGAGGGGGTTTACCGGGGAGCTGTTTTTT.

This clone was found once. This chain links TRBV19 with TRBJ1-2; D perhaps matches TRBD1 (6 bases). Trimming took off 3 bases at V and 4 bases at J, with 15 bases between the two ends. CDR1 is LNHDA and CDR2 is SQIVND in the germline V gene (reference sequence). There are 15 residues in the CDR3. The CDR3 nucleotides read TGTGCCAGTAGTATCCGCCCAGGGGTGGGCTATGGCTACACCTTC. Translated, it gives CASSIRPGVGYGYTF. The full variable domain, in which reference TRBV19 and TRBJ1-2 provide the parts outside the CDR3, is DGGITQSPKYLFRKEGQNVTLSCEQNLNHDAMYWYRQDPGQGLRLIYYSQIVNDFQKGDIAEGYSVSREKKESFPLTVTSAQKNPTAFYLCASSIRPGVGYGYTFGSGTRLTVV.

The gene calls are TRBV11-1 and TRBJ2-2, with TRBD2 matching over 8 bases. Germline lookup yields CDR1 SGHAT and CDR2 FQDESV (reference sequence). V lost 4 bases and J lost 4; bases outside the gene matches: 8. The CDR3 spans 16 residues. CDR3 sequence reads: CASSSRTSRSTGELFF. The CDR3 DNA is TGTGCCAGCAGCTCCCGGACTAGCCGGAGCACCGGGGAGCTGTTTTTT.

This rearrangement joins TRBV5-1 to TRBJ2-7, with 9 bases aligning to TRBD1. The V gene's germline CDR1 is SGHRS and CDR2 YFSETQ. Trimming removed 2 bases from V and 6 bases from J; junction bases left unmatched: 9. The CDR3 extends over 15 amino acids. For the CDR3, the DNA is TGCGCCAGCAGCTTACAACGGACAGGGGAGGGCGAGCAGTACTTC. Its translation: CASSLQRTGEGEQYF.

The chain couples TRBV28 to TRBJ2-7; 9 bases fit TRBD2. This CDR3 comprises 14 residues. V was pared by 6 bases and J by 6 bases, with 9 bases of the junction left unmatched. Germline V gene sequence: CDR1 MDHEN, CDR2 SYDVKM. The CDR3 nucleotides are TGTGCCAGCAGGGCGGGAGGGCCCATCTCCGAGCAGTACTTC. Translated, it gives CASRAGGPISEQYF.

The chain recombines TRBV18 with TRBJ1-2; TRBD1 matches at 10 bases. This CDR3 contains 17 residues. The germline gives CDR1 KGHSH, CDR2 LQKENI. V was clipped by 4 bases and J by 0 bases; unmatched bases: 8. For the CDR3, the DNA is TGTGCCAGCTCACGCGGGACAGGGGAAGGAGCTAACTATGGCTACACCTTC. Translated, it gives CASSRGTGEGANYGYTF.

The J gene is TRBJ1-1, the V gene TRBV5-1; D is unclear. The CDR3 covers 14 residues. V dropped 2 bases and J dropped 1 base, with 9 bases sitting between them. CDR1 SGHRS and CDR2 YFSETQ come from the germline V gene. The CDR3 loop reads CASSLGGPNTEAFF. CDR3 sequence (DNA): TGCGCCAGCAGCTTAGGAGGACCGAACACTGAAGCTTTCTTT.

This clone occurred a few times. The genes are TRBV5-1 and TRBJ2-3; a weak D match, TRBD2 (6 bases). CDR1 and CDR2 (germline): SGHRS, YFSETQ. The CDR3 has 15 amino acids. V gave up 1 base and J gave up 1 base, with 10 bases separating them. CDR3 DNA: TGCGCCAGCAGCTTGTCGGGAGTAGGCACAGATACGCAGTATTTT. Translating gives CASSLSGVGTDTQYF.

CDR3: CASAMDRGLNQPQHF. The CDR3 DNA sequence: TGTGCCAGCGCGATGGACAGGGGGCTGAATCAGCCCCAGCATTTT. The chain links TRBV6-5 to TRBJ1-5, with 11 bases lining up with TRBD1. In germline, CDR1 is MNHEY, CDR2 SVGAGI. The junction had 7 bases not matched to a gene; V was cut back by 8 bases and J by 4 bases. The CDR3 is 15 amino acids.

The rearrangement links TRBV27 to TRBJ2-7, with D possibly TRBD1 on 6 matching bases. Trimming shortened V by 4 bases and J by 1 base, and 17 bases separated the two germline ends. Germline CDR1 reads MNHEY; CDR2 reads SMNVEV (reference sequence). This CDR3 region has 16 residues. CDR3 sequence: CASSSGQTFLSYEQYF. CDR3 bases: TGTGCCAGCAGTTCCGGACAGACGTTTCTATCCTACGAGCAGTACTTC.

This chain links TRBV28 with TRBJ2-5; 10 positions match TRBD2. The V gene's germline CDR1 is MDHEN and CDR2 SYDVKM. The CDR3 extends over 15 amino acids. Trimming removed 5 bases from V and 4 bases from J; junction bases left unmatched: 7. This chain's CDR3 is CASSPLAGVAETQYF. CDR3 coding DNA: TGTGCCAGCAGTCCCCTAGCGGGAGTCGCAGAGACCCAGTACTTC.

This chain uses TRBV7-8 with TRBJ1-6; 7 nucleotides match TRBD1. J was trimmed by 6 bases and V by 5 bases; bases with no gene match: 7. CDR1 and CDR2 (germline): SGHVS, FQNEAQ. The CDR3 totals 15 residues. The CDR3 here is CASSPQGQSNSPLHF. CDR3 in DNA: TGTGCCAGCAGCCCCCAGGGACAGTCTAATTCACCCCTCCACTTT.

This chain links TRBV14 with TRBJ1-1, with 10 bases matching TRBD1. V lost 3 bases, J lost 7 bases, and 5 bases stayed unmatched. The CDR3 extends over 14 amino acids. The germline V gene has CDR1 SGHDN and CDR2 FVKESK. Here the CDR3 DNA reads TGTGCCAGCAGCCATGACAGGGGGCCTGGTGAAGCTTTCTTT. Protein: CASSHDRGPGEAFF.

J is TRBJ1-5 and V is TRBV24-1; perhaps TRBD1 as D (5 bases). The length of the CDR3 is 14 residues. V was clipped by 6 bases and J by 9 bases, with 17 bases between them. In germline, CDR1 is KGHDR, CDR2 SFDVKD. CDR3 sequence reads: CATSSRQSYRPQHF. For the CDR3, the DNA is TGTGCCACCAGTTCCAGACAGTCCTATCGGCCCCAGCATTTT.

J is TRBJ1-6 and V is TRBV7-3; D is undetermined. Trimming took off 2 bases at V and 4 bases at J, with 6 bases between the two ends. This CDR3 spans 14 amino acids. Germline CDR1 is SGHTA and CDR2 is FQGTGA. The CDR3 spells CASSLGPYNSPLHF. CDR3 DNA sequence: TGTGCCAGCAGCTTAGGGCCGTATAATTCACCCCTCCACTTT.

The chain couples TRBV28 to TRBJ1-1; D gene uncertain. Germline values: CDR1 MDHEN, CDR2 SYDVKM. V lost 6 bases and J lost 5, with 13 bases in between. The CDR3 runs 13 residues. This chain's CDR3 is CASSQINPTEAFF. Written as DNA, the CDR3 is TGTGCCAGCAGCCAGATAAATCCAACTGAAGCTTTCTTT.

The J gene is TRBJ1-1, the V gene TRBV28, with TRBD1 matching over 9 bases. V lost 6 bases to trimming and J lost 6 bases; unmatched junction nucleotides: 11. This CDR3 comprises 15 residues. CDR1 and CDR2 from the germline V gene are MDHEN and SYDVKM. The CDR3 region is CASSKARDRAAEAFF. The CDR3 DNA reads TGTGCCAGCAGCAAGGCCCGGGACAGGGCGGCTGAAGCTTTCTTT.